This is a list of T cell receptor beta chains from one sample in a study of shared clonotypes between healthy human individuals. Generated by immunoSEQ multiplex PCR, the TCRdb table keeps only in-frame clones and is missing some. The repertoire holds roughly 2.1 million clones, with about 92% as singletons. Sequencing used naive CD8+ T cells from PBMCs. The receptors were gathered from a man between 18 and 35 years old in good health. Some clones in this sample may be carry-over from other donors' samples. Both conserved end residues are part of each CDR3. A D gene is named only where the DNA matches it firmly. Clone size is shown for a subset of rows, as once, few, many or a class of expanded clone.

size	V	D	J	DNA	CDR3
.	TRBV2	.	TRBJ1-5	TGTGCCAGCAGTGAAGCCCACCCCATGACAGTGGGTATTGGCAATCAGCCCCAGCATTTT	CASSEAHPMTVGIGNQPQHF
.	TRBV19	TRBD1	TRBJ2-7	TGTGCCAGTAGTATCTCCGGGACAGGGCATTTTTGGCAGTACTTC	CASSISGTGHFWQYF
.	TRBV9	TRBD1	TRBJ2-7	TGTGCCAGCAGCCTCGACAGGGGGCAATACGAGCAGTACTTC	CASSLDRGQYEQYF
.	TRBV29-1	.	TRBJ1-2	TGCAGCGTTGATTTCAGAAACTATGGCTACACCTTC	CSVDFRNYGYTF
.	TRBV18	.	TRBJ1-2	TGTGCCAGCTCACAGGGGTGGCTGGATAACTATGGCTACACCTTC	CASSQGWLDNYGYTF
.	TRBV9	.	TRBJ1-1	TGTGCCAGCAGCCTCCGTCCGACAGATATGAACACTGAAGCTTTCTTT	CASSLRPTDMNTEAFF
few	TRBV7-9	.	TRBJ2-1	TGTGCCAGCAGCTTAGGCCAGGGGAACTGGAATGAGCAGTTCTTC	CASSLGQGNWNEQFF
.	TRBV9	TRBD1	TRBJ1-1	TGTGCCAGCAGCGTAACCCAGGGGGCTGAAGCTTTCTTT	CASSVTQGAEAFF
.	TRBV18	.	TRBJ2-2	TGTGCCAGCTCACCCCTTCGGGACGGGGAGCTGTTTTTT	CASSPLRDGELFF
.	TRBV4-2	TRBD2	TRBJ2-7	TGTGCCAGCAGCCCTCTAGCGGGAATGGAGTACGAGCAGTACTTC	CASSPLAGMEYEQYF
.	TRBV9	.	TRBJ1-3	TGTGCCAGCAGCGTAGGGAACGGAAACACCATATATTTT	CASSVGNGNTIYF
.	TRBV11-2	.	TRBJ2-5	TGTGCCAGCAGCATGGGGGCCCGCCCAGAGACCCAGTACTTC	CASSMGARPETQYF
.	TRBV7-9	TRBD1	TRBJ1-2	TGTGCCAGCAGCCCCCCCGGACAGGGATTGAAGGGCTACACCTTC	CASSPPGQGLKGYTF
.	TRBV13	.	TRBJ2-1	TGTGCCAGCGGTCCGAGAAGCTCCTACAATGAGCAGTTCTTC	CASGPRSSYNEQFF
.	TRBV7-3	.	TRBJ2-3	TGTGCCAGCAGCAAAGGGACCGGAACATACACAGATACGCAGTATTTT	CASSKGTGTYTDTQYF
once	TRBV5-8	TRBD2	TRBJ2-7	TGTGCCAGCAGCTTGGATGGGCGGGAGGGCATTTACGAGCAGTACTTC	CASSLDGREGIYEQYF
.	TRBV27	.	TRBJ2-7	TGTGCCAGCAAGTTCCCCCAATCAGCCTACGAGCAGTACTTC	CASKFPQSAYEQYF
.	TRBV6-5	.	TRBJ2-7	TGTGCCAGCAGTTACGGTTTGGGCTACGAGCAGTACTTC	CASSYGLGYEQYF
.	TRBV28	TRBD2	TRBJ2-1	TGTGCCAGCAGTCCGAGCGGGGGGAATGAGCAGTTCTTC	CASSPSGGNEQFF
.	TRBV27	.	TRBJ2-2	TGTGCCAGCAGTGGGCGGATAGGTTTCGGGGAGCTGTTTTTT	CASSGRIGFGELFF
.	TRBV5-6	.	TRBJ2-1	TGTGCCAGCAGCTTATTCGGAGAGAACAATGAGCAGTTCTTC	CASSLFGENNEQFF
.	TRBV29-1	TRBD1	TRBJ1-4	TGCAGCGTTGGGGGGACAGTCGCAACTAATGAAAAACTGTTTTTT	CSVGGTVATNEKLFF
.	TRBV9	TRBD1	TRBJ1-1	TGTGCCAGCAGCGTTGGAGACAGGGTAAACACTGAAGCTTTCTTT	CASSVGDRVNTEAFF
.	TRBV7-9	.	TRBJ1-1	TGTGCCAGCAGTCCAGCCGGCACTGAAGCTTTCTTT	CASSPAGTEAFF
.	TRBV4-1	.	TRBJ2-7	TGCGCCAGCAGCCAAAACCAGGGTAGCTACGAGCAGTACTTC	CASSQNQGSYEQYF
.	TRBV9	TRBD1	TRBJ1-5	TGTGCCAGCAGTCTCTCGGGGGACAGGGGTCAGCCCCAGCATTTT	CASSLSGDRGQPQHF
.	TRBV29-1	TRBD1	TRBJ1-1	TGCAGCGTTGAAGGCGGGACAGCTGATGGAGCTTTCTTT	CSVEGGTADGAFF
.	TRBV6-5	.	TRBJ2-1	TGTGCCAGCAGTCAAGCCAGGGGGGGAAATGAGCAGTTCTTC	CASSQARGGNEQFF
.	TRBV19	TRBD1	TRBJ1-1	TGTGCCAGTAGTACCCTGACAGGGAAGAACACTGAAGCTTTCTTT	CASSTLTGKNTEAFF
few	TRBV25-1	TRBD1	TRBJ1-4	TGTGCCAGCAGTGGGAGGGACAGGGAACTGTTTTTT	CASSGRDRELFF
.	TRBV5-5	.	TRBJ2-1	TGTGCCAGCAGCTTGAGGATGGTTTATGAGCAGTTCTTC	CASSLRMVYEQFF
.	TRBV5-1	.	TRBJ1-2	TGCGCCAGCAGCTTGGTTACAGGGAGTTCTATTGGCTACACCTTC	CASSLVTGSSIGYTF
.	TRBV27	.	TRBJ1-5	TGTGCCAGCAGTTTAGGGCGCTATAGCAATCAGCCCCAGCATTTT	CASSLGRYSNQPQHF
few	TRBV12-5	.	TRBJ1-1	TGTGCTAGTGGCTTCGGCACTGAAGCTTTCTTT	CASGFGTEAFF
.	TRBV18	TRBD2	TRBJ2-1	TGTGCCAGCTCCAGAGCTACTAGCGGTTACAATGAGCAGTTCTTC	CASSRATSGYNEQFF
.	TRBV6-1	.	TRBJ2-7	TGTGCCAGCAGGGTGACGGTTTACGAGCAGTACTTC	CASRVTVYEQYF
.	TRBV4-2	.	TRBJ2-5	TGTGCCAGCAGCCCCCTGTCGGCGGGGAACGAAGAGACCCAGTACTTC	CASSPLSAGNEETQYF
.	TRBV19	.	TRBJ2-7	TGTGCCAGTAGTATGAACAGAGATTCCCTCCTAGTCTACGAGCAGTACTTC	CASSMNRDSLLVYEQYF
.	TRBV7-9	.	TRBJ2-1	TGTGCCAGCAGCTTCCCCGGAGCGAGTGAGCAGTTCTTC	CASSFPGASEQFF
few	TRBV7-9	TRBD1	TRBJ1-1	TGTGCCAGCAGCCACCGGGACAGGGTGTTTGAAGCTTTCTTT	CASSHRDRVFEAFF
once	TRBV7-3	.	TRBJ2-7	TGTGCCAGCAGCTCCCGGGGCCCCACCACTACCTACGAGCAGTACTTC	CASSSRGPTTTYEQYF
.	TRBV11-2	.	TRBJ2-7	TGTGCCAGCAGCAATCCTCTAGCTGAGTACGAGCAGTACTTC	CASSNPLAEYEQYF
.	TRBV19	.	TRBJ2-3	TGTGCCAGTAGTACGGGGGTGTGGTCAGATACGCAGTATTTT	CASSTGVWSDTQYF
.	TRBV28	.	TRBJ1-1	TGTGCCAGCAGGTTTACCAGAGACTTTGAAGCTTTCTTT	CASRFTRDFEAFF
.	TRBV28	TRBD2	TRBJ2-3	TGTGCCAGCAGTTTATTAGAGGTCGCTAGCGGGAGGGATACGCAGTATTTT	CASSLLEVASGRDTQYF
.	TRBV5-1	TRBD2	TRBJ2-2	TGCGCCAGCAGCTGGGGGACTAGCGGTCCCACCGGGGAGCTGTTTTTT	CASSWGTSGPTGELFF
.	TRBV11-2	.	TRBJ2-1	TGTGCCAGCAGCTTGGGCCGCCGGGCTGAGCAGTTCTTC	CASSLGRRAEQFF
.	TRBV4-1	.	TRBJ2-1	TGCGCCAGCAGCCAAGACTGGGTTCGAGGTTACAATGAGCAGTTCTTC	CASSQDWVRGYNEQFF
.	TRBV14	TRBD2	TRBJ2-4	TGTGCCAGCAGCCAAGCCCGCCTAGCGGGAGTTCCTCAGTACTTC	CASSQARLAGVPQYF
.	TRBV19	.	TRBJ1-1	TGTGCCAGTAGAGAAGAAATGAACACTGAAGCTTTCTTT	CASREEMNTEAFF
.	TRBV29-1	.	TRBJ2-7	TGCAGCGTTTACTTGGGACGGGCCTACGAGCAGTACTTC	CSVYLGRAYEQYF